The clone carrying this T cell receptor (beta chain) occurred many times. As yet, its antigen is unknown. Researchers prepared the TCRbeta library using unique molecular identifiers, the study reports. One entry per CDR3 protein results from TCRdb running MiXCR on the PCR reads. The repertoire has 240,000 or so distinct CDR3 sequences, just under 8.5% of them found once; the top ten carry 6.3%. These data belong to a study of T-cell reconstitution after alpha-beta-depleted transplantation in children. Whole-study results and caveats: A year had passed since transplant, and T-cell counts and diversity by then came mostly from newly produced T cells. Some patients showed high day-60 TCRbeta diversity, which derived from surviving recipient T cells and thymic progenitors. Reported findings indicate that, about two months after transplant, alpha-beta T cells came from several hundred expanded clones, which were derived from non-depleted graft cells.

The TCR was taken from a male patient aged 10 to 17 who had a stem cell transplant for acute lymphoblastic leukemia, so the T cells may come from the graft donor. This material consisted of PBMCs, mostly from graft donor cells, taken 180 days after TCRalphabeta/CD19-depleted stem cell transplant.

The DNA for the CDR3 is TGTGCCATCCGCCCGGATGAGGCCGGGGAGCTGTTTTTT. As protein: CAIRPDEAGELFF. V usage is TRBV10-3 and J usage is TRBJ2-2; D remains unclear. There are 13 residues in the CDR3. The V gene lost 8 bases and the J gene lost 6 bases, with 13 bases spanning the gap. Germline CDR1 reads ENHRY; CDR2 reads SYGVKD.